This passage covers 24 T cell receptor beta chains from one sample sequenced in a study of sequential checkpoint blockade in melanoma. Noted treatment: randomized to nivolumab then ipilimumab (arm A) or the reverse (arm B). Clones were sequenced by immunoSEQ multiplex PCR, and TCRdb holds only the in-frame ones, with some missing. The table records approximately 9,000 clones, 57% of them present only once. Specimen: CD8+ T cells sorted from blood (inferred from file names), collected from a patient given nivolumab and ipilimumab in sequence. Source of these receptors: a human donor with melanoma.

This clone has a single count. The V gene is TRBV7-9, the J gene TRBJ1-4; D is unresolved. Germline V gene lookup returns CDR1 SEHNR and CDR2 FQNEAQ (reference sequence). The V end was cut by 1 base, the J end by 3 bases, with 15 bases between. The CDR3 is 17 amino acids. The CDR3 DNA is TGTGCCAGCAGCTTAGTAGGTGAGCGGTCGTCTAATGAAAAACTGTTTTTT. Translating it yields CASSLVGERSSNEKLFF.

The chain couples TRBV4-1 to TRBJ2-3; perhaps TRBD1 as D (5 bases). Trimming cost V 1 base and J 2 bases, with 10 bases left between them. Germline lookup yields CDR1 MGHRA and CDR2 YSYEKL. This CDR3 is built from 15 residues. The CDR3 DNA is TGCGCCAGCAGCCAAGGGGCCAGGGCCACAGATACGCAGTATTTT. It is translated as CASSQGARATDTQYF.

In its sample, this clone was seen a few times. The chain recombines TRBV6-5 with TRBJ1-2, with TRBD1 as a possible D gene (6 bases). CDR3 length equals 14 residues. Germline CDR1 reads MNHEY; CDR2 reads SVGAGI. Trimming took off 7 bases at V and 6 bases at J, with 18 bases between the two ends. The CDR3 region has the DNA TGTGCCAGCACCCGCCAGGGACATCTAGATGGCTACACCTTC. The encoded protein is CASTRQGHLDGYTF.

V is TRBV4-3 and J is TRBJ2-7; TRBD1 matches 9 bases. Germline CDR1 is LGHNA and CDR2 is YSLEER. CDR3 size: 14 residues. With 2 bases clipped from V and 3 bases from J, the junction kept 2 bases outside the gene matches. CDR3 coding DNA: TGCGCCAGCAGCCAAACAGGGGGCTTCTACGAGCAGTACTTC. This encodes CASSQTGGFYEQYF.

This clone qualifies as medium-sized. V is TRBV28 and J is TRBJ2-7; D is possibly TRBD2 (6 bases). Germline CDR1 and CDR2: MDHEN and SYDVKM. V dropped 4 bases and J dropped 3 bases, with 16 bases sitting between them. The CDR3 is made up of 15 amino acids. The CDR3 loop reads CASSSWRDSGYEQYF. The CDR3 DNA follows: TGTGCCAGCAGTTCCTGGAGGGATAGCGGCTACGAGCAGTACTTC.

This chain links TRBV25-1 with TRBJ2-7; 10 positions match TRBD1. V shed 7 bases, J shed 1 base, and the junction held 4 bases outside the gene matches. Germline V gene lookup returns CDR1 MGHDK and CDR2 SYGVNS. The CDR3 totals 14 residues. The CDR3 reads CASTPGQGSYEQYF. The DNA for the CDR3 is TGTGCCAGCACACCGGGACAGGGGTCCTACGAGCAGTACTTC.

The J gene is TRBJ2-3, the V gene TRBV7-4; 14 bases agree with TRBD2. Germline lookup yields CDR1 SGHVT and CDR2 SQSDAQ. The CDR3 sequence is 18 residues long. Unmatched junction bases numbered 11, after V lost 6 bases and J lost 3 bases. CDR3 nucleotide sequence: TGTGCCAGCAGGCCGGGACTAGCGGGGGCCGAATATACAGATACGCAGTATTTT. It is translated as CASRPGLAGAEYTDTQYF.

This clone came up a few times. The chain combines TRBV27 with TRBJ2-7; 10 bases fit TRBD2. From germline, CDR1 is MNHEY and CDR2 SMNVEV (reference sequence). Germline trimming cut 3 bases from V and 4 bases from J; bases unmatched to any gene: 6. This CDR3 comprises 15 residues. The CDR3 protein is CASSFSGRGSYEQYF. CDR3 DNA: TGTGCCAGCAGTTTCAGCGGGAGGGGGTCTTACGAGCAGTACTTC.

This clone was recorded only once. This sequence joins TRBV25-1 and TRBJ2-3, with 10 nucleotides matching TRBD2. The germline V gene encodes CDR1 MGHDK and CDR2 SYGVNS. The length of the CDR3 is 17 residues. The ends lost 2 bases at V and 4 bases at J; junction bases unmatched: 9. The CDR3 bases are TGTGCCAGCAGTGAAGCAAGAGCGGGGGGGGTGTCAGATACGCAGTATTTT. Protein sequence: CASSEARAGGVSDTQYF.

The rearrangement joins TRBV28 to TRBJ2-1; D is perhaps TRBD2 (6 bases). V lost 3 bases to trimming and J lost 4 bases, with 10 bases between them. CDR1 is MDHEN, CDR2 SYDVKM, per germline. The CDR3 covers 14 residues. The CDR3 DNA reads TGTGCCAGCAGTTTCCTAGCGACTTACAATGAGCAGTTCTTC. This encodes CASSFLATYNEQFF.

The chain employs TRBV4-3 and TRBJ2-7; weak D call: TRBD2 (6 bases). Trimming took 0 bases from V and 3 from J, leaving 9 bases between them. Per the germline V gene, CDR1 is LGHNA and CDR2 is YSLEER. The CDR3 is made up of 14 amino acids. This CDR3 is CASSQEISGYEQYF. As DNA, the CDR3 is TGCGCCAGCAGCCAAGAAATTAGCGGCTACGAGCAGTACTTC.

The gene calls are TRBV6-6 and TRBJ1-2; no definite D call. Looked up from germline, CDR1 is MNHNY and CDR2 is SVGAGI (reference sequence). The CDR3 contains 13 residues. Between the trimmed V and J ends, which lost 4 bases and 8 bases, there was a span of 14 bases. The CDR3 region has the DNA TGTGCCAGCAGTTTAACAGCAGGTAGAGGCTACACCTTC. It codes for CASSLTAGRGYTF.

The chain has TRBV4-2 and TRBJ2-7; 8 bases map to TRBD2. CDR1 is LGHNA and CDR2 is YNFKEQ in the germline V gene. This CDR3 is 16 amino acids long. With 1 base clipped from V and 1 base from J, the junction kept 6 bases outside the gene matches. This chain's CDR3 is CASSQVPGGLSYEQYF. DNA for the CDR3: TGTGCCAGCAGCCAAGTGCCGGGGGGGCTGTCCTACGAGCAGTACTTC.

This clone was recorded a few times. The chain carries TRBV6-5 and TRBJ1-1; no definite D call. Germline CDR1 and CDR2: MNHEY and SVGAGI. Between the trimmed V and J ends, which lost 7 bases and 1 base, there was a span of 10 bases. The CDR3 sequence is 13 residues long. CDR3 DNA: TGTGCCAGCACAGAGGTACCGAACACTGAAGCTTTCTTT. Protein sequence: CASTEVPNTEAFF.

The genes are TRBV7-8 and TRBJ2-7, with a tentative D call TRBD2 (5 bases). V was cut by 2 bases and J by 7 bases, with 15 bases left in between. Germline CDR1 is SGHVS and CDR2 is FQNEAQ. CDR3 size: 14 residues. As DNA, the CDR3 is TGTGCCAGCAGCTTATATGAGGGTCTGGGGGAGCAGTACTTC. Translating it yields CASSLYEGLGEQYF.

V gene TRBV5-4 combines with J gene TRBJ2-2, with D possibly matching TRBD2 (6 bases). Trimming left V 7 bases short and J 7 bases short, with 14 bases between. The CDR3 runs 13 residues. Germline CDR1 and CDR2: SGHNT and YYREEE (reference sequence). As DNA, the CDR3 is TGTGCCAGCTTAGGAGGGCCAGGCGGGGAGCTGTTTTTT. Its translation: CASLGGPGGELFF.

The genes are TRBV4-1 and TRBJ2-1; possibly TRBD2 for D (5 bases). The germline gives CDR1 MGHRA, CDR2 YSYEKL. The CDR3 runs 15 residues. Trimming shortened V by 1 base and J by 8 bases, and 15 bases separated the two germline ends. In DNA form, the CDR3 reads TGCGCCAGCAGCCAAGGTCGGGCCAGCGGCGATGAGCAGTTCTTC. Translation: CASSQGRASGDEQFF.

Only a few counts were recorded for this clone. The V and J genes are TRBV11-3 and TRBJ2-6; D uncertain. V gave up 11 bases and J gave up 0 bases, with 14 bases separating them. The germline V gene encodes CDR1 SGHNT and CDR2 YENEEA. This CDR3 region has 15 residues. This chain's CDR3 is CAHNTPHSGANVLTF. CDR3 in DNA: TGTGCCCACAACACCCCGCACTCTGGGGCCAACGTCCTGACTTTC.

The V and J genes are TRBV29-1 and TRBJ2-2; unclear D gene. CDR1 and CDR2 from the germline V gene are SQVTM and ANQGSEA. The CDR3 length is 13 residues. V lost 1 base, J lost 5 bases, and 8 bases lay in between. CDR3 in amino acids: CSVEGTPTGELFF. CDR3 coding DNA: TGCAGCGTTGAAGGAACTCCGACCGGGGAGCTGTTTTTT.

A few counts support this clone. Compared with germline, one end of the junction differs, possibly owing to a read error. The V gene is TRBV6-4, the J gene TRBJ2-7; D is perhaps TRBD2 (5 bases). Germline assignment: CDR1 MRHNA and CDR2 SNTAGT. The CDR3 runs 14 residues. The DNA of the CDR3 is TGTGCCAGCAGTTACTCGGAGGAAAGCTACGAGCAGTACTTC. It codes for CASSYSEESYEQYF.

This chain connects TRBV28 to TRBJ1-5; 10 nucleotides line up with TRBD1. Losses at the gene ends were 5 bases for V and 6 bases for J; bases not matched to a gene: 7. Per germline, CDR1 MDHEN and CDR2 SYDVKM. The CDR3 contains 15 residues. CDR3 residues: CASSPRDRGAQPQHF. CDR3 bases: TGTGCCAGCAGTCCCCGGGACAGGGGCGCTCAGCCCCAGCATTTT.

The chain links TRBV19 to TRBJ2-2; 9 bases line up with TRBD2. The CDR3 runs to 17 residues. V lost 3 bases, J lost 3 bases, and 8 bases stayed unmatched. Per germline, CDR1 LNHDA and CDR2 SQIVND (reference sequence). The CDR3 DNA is TGTGCCAGTAGTATCTTGATAGCGGGAGTCGACACCGGGGAGCTGTTTTTT. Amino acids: CASSILIAGVDTGELFF.

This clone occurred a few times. In DNA, the CDR3 is TGTGCCAGCAGTTACGGGCTATACAATGAGCAGTTCTTC. Protein sequence: CASSYGLYNEQFF. The chain combines TRBV6-5 with TRBJ2-1; D is ambiguous. Germline CDR1 reads MNHEY; CDR2 reads SVGAGI. This CDR3 has 13 residues. The V and J ends lost 2 bases and 4 bases respectively, with 6 bases between them.

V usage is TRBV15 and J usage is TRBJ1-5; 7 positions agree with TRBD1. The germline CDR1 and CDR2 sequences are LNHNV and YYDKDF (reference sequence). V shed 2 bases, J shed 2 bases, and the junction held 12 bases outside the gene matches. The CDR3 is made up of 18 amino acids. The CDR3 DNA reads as TGTGCCACCAGCAGACTTTCAAATACAGGGGAGGGCAATCAGCCCCAGCATTTT. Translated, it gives CATSRLSNTGEGNQPQHF.